This T cell receptor (beta chain) was observed in a study of cytomegalovirus exposure and HLA in healthy donors. Study information: The study's early data release held about 77 million unique TCRs from HLA-typed donors. Study-level points and caveats: Earlier findings revealed that most TCR beta V segments proved productive either about 87% or about 30% of the time. It has been reported that TCR beta sequences accurately predicted the HLA-A and HLA-B alleles of most subjects.

Per germline, CDR1 ENHRY and CDR2 SYGVKD. CDR3 length: 16 amino acids. V lost 3 bases and J lost 5; bases outside the gene matches: 10. It was with 60 Vbeta and 13 Jbeta primers that the PCR ran. Profiled with immunoSEQ multiplex PCR; TCRdb holds only in-frame clones, not every one. The sample has roughly 80,000 clones; under 70% are singletons. This clone was observed once. Its antigen is still unknown. The sample taken for sequencing was PBMCs. The sequence came from a woman between 50 and 59 years old in good health and CMV-seropositive. This rearrangement joins TRBV10-3 to TRBJ2-5; 9 bases map to TRBD1. CDR3 loop: CAISDVRTGDGETQYF. The CDR3 DNA is TGTGCCATCAGTGACGTAAGGACAGGGGATGGGGAGACCCAGTACTTC.